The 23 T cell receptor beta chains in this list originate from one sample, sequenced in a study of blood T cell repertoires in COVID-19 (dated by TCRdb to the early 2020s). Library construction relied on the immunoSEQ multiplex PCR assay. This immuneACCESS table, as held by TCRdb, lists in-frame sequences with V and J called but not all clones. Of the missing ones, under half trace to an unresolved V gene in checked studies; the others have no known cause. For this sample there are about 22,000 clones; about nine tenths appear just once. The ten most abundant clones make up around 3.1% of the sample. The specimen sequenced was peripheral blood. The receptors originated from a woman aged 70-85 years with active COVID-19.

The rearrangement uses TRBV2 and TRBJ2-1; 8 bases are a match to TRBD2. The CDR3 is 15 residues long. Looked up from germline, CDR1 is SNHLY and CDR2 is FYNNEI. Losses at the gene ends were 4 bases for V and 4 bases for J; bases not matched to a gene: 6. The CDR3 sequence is CASSGTSGPYNEQFF. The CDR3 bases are TGTGCCAGCAGTGGTACTAGCGGCCCTTACAATGAGCAGTTCTTC.

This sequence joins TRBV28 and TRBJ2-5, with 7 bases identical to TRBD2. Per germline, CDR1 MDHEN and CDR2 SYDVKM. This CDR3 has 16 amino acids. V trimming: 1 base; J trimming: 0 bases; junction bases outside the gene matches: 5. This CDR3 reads CASSLSSGIDQETQYF. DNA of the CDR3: TGTGCCAGCAGTTTATCTAGCGGAATTGACCAAGAGACCCAGTACTTC. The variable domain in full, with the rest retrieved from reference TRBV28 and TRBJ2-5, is DVKVTQSSRYLVKRTGEKVFLECVQDMDHENMFWYRQDPGLGLRLIYFSYDVKMKEKGDIPEGYSVSREKKERFSLILESASTNQTSMYLCASSLSSGIDQETQYFGPGTRLLVL.

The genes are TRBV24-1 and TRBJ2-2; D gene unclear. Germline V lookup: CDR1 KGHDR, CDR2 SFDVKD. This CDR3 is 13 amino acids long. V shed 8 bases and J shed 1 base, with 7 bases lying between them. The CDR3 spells CATMSENTGELFF. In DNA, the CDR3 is TGTGCCACCATGTCAGAGAACACCGGGGAGCTGTTTTTT.

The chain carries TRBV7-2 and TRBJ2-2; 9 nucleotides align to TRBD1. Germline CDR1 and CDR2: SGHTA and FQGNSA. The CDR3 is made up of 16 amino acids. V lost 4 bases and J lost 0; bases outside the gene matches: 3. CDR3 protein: CASSSRTGANTGELFF. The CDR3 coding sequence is TGTGCCAGCAGCTCACGGACAGGGGCGAACACCGGGGAGCTGTTTTTT.

CDR3 coding DNA: TGCGCCAGCAGTCCCGGGATGCAAGAGACCCAGTACTTC. It is translated as CASSPGMQETQYF. The chain is built from TRBV10-1 and TRBJ2-5; weak D call: TRBD2 (5 bases). Germline-derived CDR1 and CDR2 are WNHNN and SYGVQD (reference sequence). The CDR3 extends over 13 amino acids. The germline V and J ends were trimmed by 5 bases and 2 bases, with 9 bases remaining between them.

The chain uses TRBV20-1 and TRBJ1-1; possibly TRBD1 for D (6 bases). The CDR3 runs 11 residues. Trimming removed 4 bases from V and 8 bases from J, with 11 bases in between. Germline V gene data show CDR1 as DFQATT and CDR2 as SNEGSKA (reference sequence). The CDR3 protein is CSAKGGVEAFF. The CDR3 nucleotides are TGCAGTGCTAAGGGGGGGGTCGAAGCTTTCTTT.

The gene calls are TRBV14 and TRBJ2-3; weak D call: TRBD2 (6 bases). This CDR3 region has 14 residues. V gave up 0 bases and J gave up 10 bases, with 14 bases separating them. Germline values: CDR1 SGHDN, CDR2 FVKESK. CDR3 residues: CASSQEGGAGPQYF. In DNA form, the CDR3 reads TGTGCCAGCAGCCAAGAAGGCGGCGCGGGACCGCAGTATTTT.

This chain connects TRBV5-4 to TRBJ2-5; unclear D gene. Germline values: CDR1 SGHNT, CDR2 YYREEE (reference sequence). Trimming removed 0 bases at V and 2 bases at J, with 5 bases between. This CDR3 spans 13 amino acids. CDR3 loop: CASSLDRQETQYF. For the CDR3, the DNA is TGTGCCAGCAGCTTGGACAGACAAGAGACCCAGTACTTC.

The CDR3 region has the DNA TGTGCCAGCAGCTTAGGACTAGCGGGAGTTGGCGAGCAGTACTTC. Residues: CASSLGLAGVGEQYF. This rearrangement joins TRBV13 to TRBJ2-7; 11 positions agree with TRBD2. The CDR3 loop spans 15 amino acids. CDR1 PRHDT and CDR2 FYEKMQ come from the germline V gene (reference sequence). Trimming removed 0 bases from V and 6 bases from J; junction bases left unmatched: 4.

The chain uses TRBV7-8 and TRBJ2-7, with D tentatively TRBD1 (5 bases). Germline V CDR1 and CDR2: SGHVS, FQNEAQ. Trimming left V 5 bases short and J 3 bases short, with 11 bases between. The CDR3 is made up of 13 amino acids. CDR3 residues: CASSLTDFYEQYF. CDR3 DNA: TGTGCCAGCAGCCTGACAGATTTCTACGAGCAGTACTTC.

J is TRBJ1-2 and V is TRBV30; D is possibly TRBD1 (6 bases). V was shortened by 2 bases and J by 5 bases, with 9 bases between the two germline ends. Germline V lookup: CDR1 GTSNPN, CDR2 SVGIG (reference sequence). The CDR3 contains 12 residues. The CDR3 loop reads CAWSPRGYGYTF. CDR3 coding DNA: TGTGCCTGGAGTCCCAGGGGTTATGGCTACACCTTC.

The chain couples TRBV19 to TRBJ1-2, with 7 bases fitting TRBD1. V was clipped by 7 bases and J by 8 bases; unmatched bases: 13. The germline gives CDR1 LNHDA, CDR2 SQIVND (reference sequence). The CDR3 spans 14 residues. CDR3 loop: CASTPGGGLWGYTF. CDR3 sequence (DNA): TGTGCCAGTACCCCGGGAGGGGGCCTATGGGGCTACACCTTC.

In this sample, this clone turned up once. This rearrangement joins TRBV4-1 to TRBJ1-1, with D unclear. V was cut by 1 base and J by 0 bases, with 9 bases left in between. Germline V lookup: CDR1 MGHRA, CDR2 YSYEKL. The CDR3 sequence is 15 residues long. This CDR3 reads CASSQAYPLNTEAFF. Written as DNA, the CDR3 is TGCGCCAGCAGCCAAGCTTATCCGTTGAACACTGAAGCTTTCTTT.

CDR3 DNA sequence: TGTGCCAGCAGCTTCGGGGAGGATGGCTACACCTTC. Amino acids: CASSFGEDGYTF. The rearrangement joins TRBV7-2 to TRBJ1-2; no definite D call. Trimming took off 3 bases at V and 6 bases at J, with 8 bases between the two ends. This CDR3 comprises 12 residues. Germline assignment: CDR1 SGHTA and CDR2 FQGNSA.

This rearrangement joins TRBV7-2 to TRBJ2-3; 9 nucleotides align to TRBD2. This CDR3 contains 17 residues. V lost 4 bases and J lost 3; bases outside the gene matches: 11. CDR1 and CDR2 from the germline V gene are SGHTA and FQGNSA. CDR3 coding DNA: TGTGCCAGCAGCTCTCGGGTAGCGGGAGTGAGGACAGATACGCAGTATTTT. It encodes CASSSRVAGVRTDTQYF.

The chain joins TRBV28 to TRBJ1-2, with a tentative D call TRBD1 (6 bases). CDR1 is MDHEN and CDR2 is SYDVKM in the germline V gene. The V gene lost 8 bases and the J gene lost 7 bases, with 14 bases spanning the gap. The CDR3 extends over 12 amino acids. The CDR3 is CASGAGESGYTF. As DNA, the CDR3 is TGTGCCAGCGGAGCAGGGGAATCTGGCTACACCTTC.

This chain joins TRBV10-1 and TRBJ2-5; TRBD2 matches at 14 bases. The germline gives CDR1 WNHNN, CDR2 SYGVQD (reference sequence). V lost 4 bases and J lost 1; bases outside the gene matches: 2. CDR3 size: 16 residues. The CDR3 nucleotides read TGCGCCAGCAGTGTCGGACTAGCGGGGGGCCAAGAGACCCAGTACTTC. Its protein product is CASSVGLAGGQETQYF.

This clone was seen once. The CDR3, as DNA: TGCGCCAGCAGCTTGGCGGGTAGTGGAGAGACCCAGTACTTC. Its translation: CASSLAGSGETQYF. The V call is TRBV5-1, the J call TRBJ2-5; D call uncertain. Trimming took off 0 bases at V and 4 bases at J, with 10 bases between the two ends. CDR1 SGHRS and CDR2 YFSETQ come from the germline V gene. The CDR3 covers 14 residues.

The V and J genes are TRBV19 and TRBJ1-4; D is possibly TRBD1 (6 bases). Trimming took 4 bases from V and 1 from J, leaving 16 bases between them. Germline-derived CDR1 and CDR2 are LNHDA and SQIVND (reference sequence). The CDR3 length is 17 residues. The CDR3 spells CASSTRTGIRTNEKLFF. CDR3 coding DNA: TGTGCCAGTAGTACCCGAACAGGGATACGAACTAATGAAAAACTGTTTTTT.

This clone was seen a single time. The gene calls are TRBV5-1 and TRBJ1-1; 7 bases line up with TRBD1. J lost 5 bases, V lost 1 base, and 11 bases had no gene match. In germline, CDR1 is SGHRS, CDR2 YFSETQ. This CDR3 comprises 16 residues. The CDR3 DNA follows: TGCGCCAGCAGCTTGCGGGCTTCAGGGGGAAGAACTGAAGCTTTCTTT. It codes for CASSLRASGGRTEAFF.

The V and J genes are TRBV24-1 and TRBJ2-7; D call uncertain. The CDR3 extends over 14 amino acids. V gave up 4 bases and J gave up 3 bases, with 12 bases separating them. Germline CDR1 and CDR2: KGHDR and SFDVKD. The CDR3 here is CATSDRGSGYEQYF. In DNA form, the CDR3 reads TGTGCCACCAGTGACCGAGGATCGGGCTACGAGCAGTACTTC.

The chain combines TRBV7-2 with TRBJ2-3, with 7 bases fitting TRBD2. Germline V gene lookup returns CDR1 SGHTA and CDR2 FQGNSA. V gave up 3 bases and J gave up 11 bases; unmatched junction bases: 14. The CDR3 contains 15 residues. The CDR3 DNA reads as TGTGCCAGCAGCTTGGGCCCGGCGGGAGAATTGAAGCAGTATTTT. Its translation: CASSLGPAGELKQYF.

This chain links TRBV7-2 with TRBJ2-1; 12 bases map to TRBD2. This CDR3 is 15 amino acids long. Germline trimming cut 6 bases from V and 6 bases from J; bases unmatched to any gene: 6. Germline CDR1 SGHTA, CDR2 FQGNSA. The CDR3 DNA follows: TGTGCCAGCAGGACTAGCGGGAGTGTTGCCAATGAGCAGTTCTTC. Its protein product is CASRTSGSVANEQFF.